This TCR beta chain was sequenced for a study of shared clonotypes between healthy human individuals. General study points: In this cohort, only blood was sampled, and tissue repertoires likely differ.

With V trimmed by 0 bases and J by 8 bases, 9 bases remained unmatched. From germline, CDR1 is MGHDK and CDR2 SYGVNS. The CDR3 contains 16 residues. Worth noting for this clone: The antigen is undetermined.

Clones were read by immunoSEQ multiplex PCR, and TCRdb kept only the in-frame ones, dropping some. Of roughly 2.2 million clones in the sample, around 90% were seen once. The sequenced material came from naive CD4+ T cells from PBMCs. This sample's subset: CD45RA+ positively selected. The sequence was obtained from a man in his late teens or twenties in good health. Some clones in this sample may be carry-over from other donors' samples. The chain carries TRBV25-1 and TRBJ2-1; 8 bases match TRBD2. CDR3 residues: CASSEYVGGRSDEQFF. The CDR3, as DNA: TGTGCCAGCAGTGAATATGTGGGCGGGAGGAGCGATGAGCAGTTCTTC.